Described below is a single T cell receptor beta chain sequence and its context. TCRdb's copy holds only in-frame clones and misses some; the assay was immunoSEQ multiplex PCR. The table records roughly 68,000 clones, 85% of them present only once. The V and J ends lost 6 bases and 4 bases, in that order; junction bases with no gene match: 8. Germline lookup yields CDR1 LNHDA and CDR2 SQIVND (reference sequence). CDR3 size: 15 residues. The source of the sample is a study of blood T cell repertoires in COVID-19. Study-wide background: Acute-phase and convalescent COVID-19 samples originated in the United States, Italy and Spain. Sample material is recorded as cDNA or gDNA derived from T cells, B-cell-depleted T cells, or PBMCs.

The TCR was taken from a man aged 50-59 years with acute or convalescent COVID-19. The sequenced sample consisted of peripheral blood. The rearrangement joins TRBV19 to TRBJ1-5; 8 bases fit TRBD1. The CDR3 coding sequence is TGTGCCAGTAGCTATCCAGGGGGCAGAAATCAGCCCCAGCATTTT. This codes for CASSYPGGRNQPQHF.